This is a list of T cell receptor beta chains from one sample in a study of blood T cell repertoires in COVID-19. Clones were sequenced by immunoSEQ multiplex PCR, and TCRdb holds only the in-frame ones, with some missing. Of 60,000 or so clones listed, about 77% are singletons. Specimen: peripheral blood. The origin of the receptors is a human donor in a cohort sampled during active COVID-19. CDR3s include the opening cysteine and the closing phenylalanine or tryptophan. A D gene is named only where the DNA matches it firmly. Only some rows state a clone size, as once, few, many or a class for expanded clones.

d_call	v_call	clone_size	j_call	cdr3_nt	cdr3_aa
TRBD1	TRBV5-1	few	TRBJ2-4	TGCGCCAGCAGCTTACAGGGGGCCGTAGACATTCAGTACTTC	CASSLQGAVDIQYF
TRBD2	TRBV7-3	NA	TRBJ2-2	TGTGCCAGCAGCTTACAAGGGGCACGGGTAGCGGGACAGAACACCGGGGAGCTGTTTTTT	CASSLQGARVAGQNTGELFF
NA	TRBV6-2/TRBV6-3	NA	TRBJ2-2	TGTGCCAGCAGTTCGGGACTCGGGAACACCGGGGAGCTGTTTTTT	CASSSGLGNTGELFF
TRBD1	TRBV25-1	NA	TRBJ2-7	TGTGCCAGCAGTGAGGACGAGGGGGCTACGCGGTACTTC	CASSEDEGATRYF
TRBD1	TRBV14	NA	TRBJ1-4	TGTGCCAGCAGCCAATTAACAGGGGCCGTCGGAAAACTGTTTTTT	CASSQLTGAVGKLFF
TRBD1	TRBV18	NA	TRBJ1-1	TGTGCCAGCGCCGGGACAGGGGGCTGGGGCGCTGAAGCTTTCTTT	CASAGTGGWGAEAFF
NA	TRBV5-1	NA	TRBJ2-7	TGCGCCAGCAGCTTGGTATTGAGCGACTACGAGCAGTACTTC	CASSLVLSDYEQYF
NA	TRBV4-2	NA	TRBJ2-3	TGTGCCAGCAGCCAAGAGCCGACAAAGCAGTATTTT	CASSQEPTKQYF
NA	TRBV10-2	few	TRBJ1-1	TGCGCCAGCAGTGACGGGGGGCGAGTCACTGAAGCTTTCTTT	CASSDGGRVTEAFF
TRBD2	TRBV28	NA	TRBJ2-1	TGTGCCAGCAGCCCAAGCGGGAGGGCCCGGGGTGAGCAGTTCTTC	CASSPSGRARGEQFF
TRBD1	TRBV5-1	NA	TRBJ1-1	TGCGCCAGCAGTAACAGGGGCACTGAAGCTTTCTTT	CASSNRGTEAFF
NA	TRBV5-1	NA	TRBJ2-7	TGCGCCAGCAGCTTGAACAACGAGCAGTACTTC	CASSLNNEQYF
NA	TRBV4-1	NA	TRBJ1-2	TGCGCCAGCAGCCAAGAGGGGCCCGTCTATGGCTACACCTTC	CASSQEGPVYGYTF
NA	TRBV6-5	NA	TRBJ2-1	TGTGCCAGCAGTAATTTACAGGGATACAATGAGCAGTTCTTC	CASSNLQGYNEQFF
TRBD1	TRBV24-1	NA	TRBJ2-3	TGTGCCACCAGTGATCGACAGGGGGGAGGAGATACGCAGTATTTT	CATSDRQGGGDTQYF
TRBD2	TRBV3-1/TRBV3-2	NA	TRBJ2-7	TGTGCCAGCAGCCCTCTAGCGGGAGGGCCCGGGGGTGCCGAGCAGTACTTC	CASSPLAGGPGGAEQYF
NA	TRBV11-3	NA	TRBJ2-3	TGTGCCAGCAGCCCTGGGACACTCGAAAGCACAGATACGCAGTATTTT	CASSPGTLESTDTQYF
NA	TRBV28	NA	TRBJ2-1	TGTGCCAGCACGGGTAACTACAATGAGCAGTTCTTC	CASTGNYNEQFF
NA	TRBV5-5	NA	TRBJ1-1	TGTGCCAGCAGCTTGATCCTGACAGGAGCCCCAAACACTGAAGCTTTCTTT	CASSLILTGAPNTEAFF
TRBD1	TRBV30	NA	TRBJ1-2	TGTGCCTGGAACTATGAGGGACAGGGTTTATATGGCTACACCTTC	CAWNYEGQGLYGYTF
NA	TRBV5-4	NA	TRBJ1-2	TGTGCCAGCAGCCCGGGGTCTAGAGAAACGTACTATGGCTACACCTTC	CASSPGSRETYYGYTF
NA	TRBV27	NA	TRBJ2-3	TGTGCCAGCAGTCCTCTTAGCACAGATACGCAGTATTTT	CASSPLSTDTQYF
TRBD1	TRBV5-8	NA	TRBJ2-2	TGTGCCAGCTTTAGGGGGACAGGGACTCTCGGGAACACCGGGGAGCTGTTTTTT	CASFRGTGTLGNTGELFF
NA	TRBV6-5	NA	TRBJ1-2	TGTGCCAGCAGTTACTCGTCCGGTTCTCACTATGGCTACACCTTC	CASSYSSGSHYGYTF
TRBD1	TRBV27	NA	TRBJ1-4	TGTGCCAGCAGGTCTCCCGGGACAGGGAGTGAAAAACTGTTTTTT	CASRSPGTGSEKLFF
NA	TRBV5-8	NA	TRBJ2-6	TGTGCCAGCAGCTTGGCTCTCTCTGGGGCCAACGTCCTGACTTTC	CASSLALSGANVLTF
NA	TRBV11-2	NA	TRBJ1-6	TGTGCCAGCAGCTTAGAGACACGGAACGGTAATTCACCCCTCCACTTT	CASSLETRNGNSPLHF
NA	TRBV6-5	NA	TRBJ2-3	TGTGCCAGCAAGGACGGGGGGCCGACAGATACGCAGTATTTT	CASKDGGPTDTQYF
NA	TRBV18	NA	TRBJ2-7	TGTGCCAGCTCACCAACGGCAGGGTCTACCTACGAGCAGTACTTC	CASSPTAGSTYEQYF
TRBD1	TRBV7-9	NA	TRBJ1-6	TGTGCCAGCAGCGGGGACAGGAACCTCAATTCACCCCTCCACTTT	CASSGDRNLNSPLHF
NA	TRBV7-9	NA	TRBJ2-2	TGTGCCAGCACCCTACTTGTTAACACCGGGGAGCTGTTTTTT	CASTLLVNTGELFF
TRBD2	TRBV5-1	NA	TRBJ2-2	TGCGCCAGCAGCTTGGGAGGCGGGAGCGGCACCGGGGAGCTGTTTTTT	CASSLGGGSGTGELFF
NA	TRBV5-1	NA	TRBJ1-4	TGCGCCAGCAGCTTGGTTGGGGAGATTAATGAAAAACTGTTTTTT	CASSLVGEINEKLFF
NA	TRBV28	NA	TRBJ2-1	TGTGCCAGCAGTTTAGGGGGCTGGGACAATGAGCAGTTCTTC	CASSLGGWDNEQFF
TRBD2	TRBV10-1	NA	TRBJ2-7	TGCGCCAGCAGTGAGTCCGGACTAGCGGGTGAGCAGTACTTC	CASSESGLAGEQYF
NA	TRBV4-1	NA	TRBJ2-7	TGCGCCAGCAGCCAAGATGAGACTAGCTACGAGCAGTACTTC	CASSQDETSYEQYF
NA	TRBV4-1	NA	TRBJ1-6	TGCGCCAGCAGCCCACGATGGCAGGGTAATAATTCACCCCTCCACTTT	CASSPRWQGNNSPLHF
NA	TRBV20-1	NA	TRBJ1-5	TGCAGTGCTAGTTTCCATAGCAATCAGCCCCAGCATTTT	CSASFHSNQPQHF
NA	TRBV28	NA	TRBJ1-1	TGTGCCAGCAGTTTAATACAGTACACTGAAGCTTTCTTT	CASSLIQYTEAFF
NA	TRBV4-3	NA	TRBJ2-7	TGCGCCAGCAGCCAAGATCCCCGAGGTCCTTACGAGCAGTACTTC	CASSQDPRGPYEQYF
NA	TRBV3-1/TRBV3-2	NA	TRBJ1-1	TGTGCCAGCAGCCAAAGTCAGGTGAACACTGAAGCTTTCTTT	CASSQSQVNTEAFF
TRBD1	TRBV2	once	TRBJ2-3	TGTGCCATTAACAGGGGGTTAAGCACAGATACGCAGTATTTT	CAINRGLSTDTQYF
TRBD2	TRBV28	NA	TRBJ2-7	TGTGCCAGCACCGTAGGCTGGCGGGAGGGACCCCACGAGCAGTACTTC	CASTVGWREGPHEQYF